This TCR beta chain is drawn from a study of blood T cell repertoires in COVID-19. The germline gives CDR1 SGHVS, CDR2 FQNEAQ. The ends lost 3 bases at V and 0 bases at J; junction bases unmatched: 4. The CDR3 is made up of 16 amino acids. Sequencing used immunoSEQ multiplex PCR; TCRdb keeps in-frame clones, though not all of them. In the table there are some 120,000 clones, more than 90% of which are singletons. This chain uses TRBV7-8 with TRBJ2-1; 8 positions agree with TRBD2. The receptor's source is a man in his sixties with COVID-19, enrolled during active disease. The sequenced sample consisted of peripheral blood. In DNA, the CDR3 is TGTGCCAGCAGCTTGGAGCGGGGGAGCTCCTACAATGAGCAGTTCTTC. It yields the protein CASSLERGSSYNEQFF.